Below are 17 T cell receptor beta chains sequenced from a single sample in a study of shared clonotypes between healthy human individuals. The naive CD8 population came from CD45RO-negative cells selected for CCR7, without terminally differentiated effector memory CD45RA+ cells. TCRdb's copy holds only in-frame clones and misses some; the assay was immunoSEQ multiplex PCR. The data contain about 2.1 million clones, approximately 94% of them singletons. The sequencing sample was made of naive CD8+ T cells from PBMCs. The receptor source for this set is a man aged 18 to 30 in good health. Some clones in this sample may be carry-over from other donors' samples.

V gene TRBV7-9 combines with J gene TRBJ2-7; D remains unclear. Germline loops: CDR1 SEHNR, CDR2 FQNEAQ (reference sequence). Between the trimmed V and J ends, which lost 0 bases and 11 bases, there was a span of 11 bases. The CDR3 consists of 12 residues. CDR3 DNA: TGTGCCAGCAGCTTAGCAGAATCTATTGAGTACTTC. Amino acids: CASSLAESIEYF.

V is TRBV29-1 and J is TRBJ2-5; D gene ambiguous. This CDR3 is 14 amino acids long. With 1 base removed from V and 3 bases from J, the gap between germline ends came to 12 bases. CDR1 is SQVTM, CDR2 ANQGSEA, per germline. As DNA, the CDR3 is TGCAGCGTTGAAGGCAGAATATGGAAAGAGACCCAGTACTTC. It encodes CSVEGRIWKETQYF.

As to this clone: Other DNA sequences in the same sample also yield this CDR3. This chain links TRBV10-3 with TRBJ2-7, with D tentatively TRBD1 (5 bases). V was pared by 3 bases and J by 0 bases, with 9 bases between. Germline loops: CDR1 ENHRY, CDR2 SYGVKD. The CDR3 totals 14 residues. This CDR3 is CAISETGSSYEQYF. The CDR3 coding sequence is TGTGCCATCAGTGAAACAGGATCCTCCTACGAGCAGTACTTC.

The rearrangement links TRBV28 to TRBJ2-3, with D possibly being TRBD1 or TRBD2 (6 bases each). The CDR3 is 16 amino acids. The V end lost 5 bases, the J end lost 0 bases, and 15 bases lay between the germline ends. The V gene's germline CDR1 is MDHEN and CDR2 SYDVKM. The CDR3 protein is CASSPLGAGSTDTQYF. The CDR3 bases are TGTGCCAGCAGTCCCCTGGGGGCGGGAAGCACAGATACGCAGTATTTT.

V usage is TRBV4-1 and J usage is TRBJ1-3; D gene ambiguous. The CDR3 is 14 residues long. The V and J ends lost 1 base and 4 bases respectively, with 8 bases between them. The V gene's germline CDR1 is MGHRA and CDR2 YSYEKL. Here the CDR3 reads CASSQGSSGNTIYF. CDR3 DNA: TGCGCCAGCAGCCAAGGGTCGAGCGGAAACACCATATATTTT.

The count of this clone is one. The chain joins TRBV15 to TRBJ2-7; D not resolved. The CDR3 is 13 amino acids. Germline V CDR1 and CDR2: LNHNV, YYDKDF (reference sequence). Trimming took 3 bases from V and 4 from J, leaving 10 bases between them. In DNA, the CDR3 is TGTGCCACCAGCAGCTTCGACCATTACGAGCAGTACTTC. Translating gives CATSSFDHYEQYF.

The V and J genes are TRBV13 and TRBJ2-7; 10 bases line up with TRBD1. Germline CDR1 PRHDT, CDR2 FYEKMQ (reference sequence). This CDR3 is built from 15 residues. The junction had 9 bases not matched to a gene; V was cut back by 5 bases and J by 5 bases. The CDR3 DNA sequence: TGTGCCAGCAGCCCTCTGGGACAGGGGAACCACGAGCAGTACTTC. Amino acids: CASSPLGQGNHEQYF.

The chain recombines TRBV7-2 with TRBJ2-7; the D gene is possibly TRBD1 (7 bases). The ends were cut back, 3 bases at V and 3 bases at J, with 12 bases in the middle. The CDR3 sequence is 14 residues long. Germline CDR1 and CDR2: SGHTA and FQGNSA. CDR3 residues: CASSFAGGGYEQYF. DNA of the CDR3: TGTGCCAGCAGCTTTGCAGGGGGAGGCTACGAGCAGTACTTC.

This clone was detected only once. CDR3 sequence: CASSSRLAGGPVEQYF. The CDR3 DNA follows: TGTGCCAGCAGCTCCAGATTAGCGGGAGGGCCCGTCGAGCAGTACTTC. The gene calls are TRBV7-9 and TRBJ2-7; 11 bases agree with TRBD2. The germline gives CDR1 SEHNR, CDR2 FQNEAQ (reference sequence). The CDR3 length is 16 residues. Trimming removed 4 bases from V and 6 bases from J; junction bases left unmatched: 11.

CDR3 protein: CASSRTGGQGTDTQYF. CDR3 bases: TGTGCCAGCAGCCGCACTGGGGGACAGGGGACAGATACGCAGTATTTT. The rearrangement links TRBV7-3 to TRBJ2-3, with 10 bases aligning to TRBD1. This CDR3 spans 16 amino acids. Germline assignment: CDR1 SGHTA and CDR2 FQGTGA. With 5 bases clipped from V and 3 bases from J, the junction kept 8 bases outside the gene matches.

CDR3 region: CASIVGLAVYEQYF. CDR3 bases: TGTGCCAGCATTGTGGGGCTAGCCGTCTACGAGCAGTACTTC. The J gene is TRBJ2-7, the V gene TRBV6-1; possibly TRBD1 or TRBD2 for D (5 bases each). V was shortened by 7 bases and J by 3 bases, with 16 bases between the two germline ends. The CDR3 consists of 14 residues. Germline CDR1 MNHNS, CDR2 SASEGT.

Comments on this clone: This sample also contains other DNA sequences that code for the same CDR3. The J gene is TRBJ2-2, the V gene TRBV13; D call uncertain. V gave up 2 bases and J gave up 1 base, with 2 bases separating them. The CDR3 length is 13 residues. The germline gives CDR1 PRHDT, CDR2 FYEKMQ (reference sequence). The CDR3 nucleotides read TGTGCCAGCAGCTTACGGAACACCGGGGAGCTGTTTTTT. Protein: CASSLRNTGELFF.

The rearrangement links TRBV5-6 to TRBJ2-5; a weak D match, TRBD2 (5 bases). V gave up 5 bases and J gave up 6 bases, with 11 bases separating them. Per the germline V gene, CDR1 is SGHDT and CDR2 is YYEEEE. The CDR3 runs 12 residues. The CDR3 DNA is TGTGCCAGCAGTCAAGGGAGTCAGACCCAGTACTTC. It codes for CASSQGSQTQYF.

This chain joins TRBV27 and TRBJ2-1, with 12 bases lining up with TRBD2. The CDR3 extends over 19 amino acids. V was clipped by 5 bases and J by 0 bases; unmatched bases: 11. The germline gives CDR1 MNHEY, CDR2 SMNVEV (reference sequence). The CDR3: CASSLLLAGGPYSYNEQFF. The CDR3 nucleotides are TGTGCCAGCAGTCTACTACTAGCGGGAGGTCCCTACTCCTACAATGAGCAGTTCTTC.

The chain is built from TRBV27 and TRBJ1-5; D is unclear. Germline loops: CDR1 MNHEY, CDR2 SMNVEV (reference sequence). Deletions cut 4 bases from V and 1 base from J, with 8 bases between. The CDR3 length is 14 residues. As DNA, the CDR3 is TGTGCCAGCAGTTCCGGCCCAAGCAATCAGCCCCAGCATTTT. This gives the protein CASSSGPSNQPQHF.

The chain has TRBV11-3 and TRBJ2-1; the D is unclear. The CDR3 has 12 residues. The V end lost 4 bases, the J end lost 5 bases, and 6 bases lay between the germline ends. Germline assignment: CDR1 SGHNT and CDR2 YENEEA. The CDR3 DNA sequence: TGTGCCAGCAGCTCACCCGACAATGAGCAGTTCTTC. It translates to CASSSPDNEQFF.

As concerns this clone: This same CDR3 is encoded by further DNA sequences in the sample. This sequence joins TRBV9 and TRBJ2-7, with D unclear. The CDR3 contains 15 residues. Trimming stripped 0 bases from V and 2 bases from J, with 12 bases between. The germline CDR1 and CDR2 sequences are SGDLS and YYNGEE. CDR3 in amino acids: CASSVASAATYEQYF. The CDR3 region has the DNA TGTGCCAGCAGCGTAGCGTCGGCAGCTACCTACGAGCAGTACTTC.